Below, 8 T cell receptor beta chains from the same sample are listed, as sequenced in a study of blood T cell repertoires in COVID-19. Sequencing used immunoSEQ multiplex PCR; TCRdb keeps in-frame clones, though not all of them. The table includes about 97,000 clones, around 84% detected once. Sequenced material: peripheral blood. Receptor source: a human donor in a cohort sampled during active COVID-19.

The chain uses TRBV29-1 and TRBJ1-2; the D gene is possibly TRBD1 (5 bases). Germline lookup yields CDR1 SQVTM and CDR2 ANQGSEA. This CDR3 is built from 12 residues. Deletions cut 2 bases from V and 5 bases from J, with 9 bases between. This CDR3 is CSVERPGYGYTF. The CDR3 DNA is TGCAGCGTTGAACGGCCAGGGTATGGCTACACCTTC.

The rearrangement joins TRBV5-1 to TRBJ1-1; TRBD1 matches 8 bases. This CDR3 comprises 14 residues. V lost 5 bases, J lost 6 bases, and 9 bases stayed unmatched. Per the germline V gene, CDR1 is SGHRS and CDR2 is YFSETQ. CDR3 residues: CASSSQGASPEAFF. Here the CDR3 DNA reads TGCGCCAGCAGTTCTCAGGGGGCCAGCCCTGAAGCTTTCTTT. Variable domain in full (rest from reference TRBV5-1 and TRBJ1-1): KAGVTQTPRYLIKTRGQQVTLSCSPISGHRSVSWYQQTPGQGLQFLFEYFSETQRNKGNFPGRFSGRQFSNSRSEMNVSTLELGDSALYLCASSSQGASPEAFFGQGTRLTVV.

V and J are TRBV5-1 and TRBJ1-4, with TRBD1 identical over 9 bases. CDR1 is SGHRS, CDR2 YFSETQ, per germline. Trimming at V came to 4 bases and at J to 8 bases, leaving 6 bases not matched to a gene. The CDR3 consists of 14 residues. The CDR3 sequence: CASSTGQGNEKLFF. In DNA, the CDR3 is TGCGCCAGCAGCACGGGACAGGGTAACGAAAAACTGTTTTTT.

V gene TRBV4-2 combines with J gene TRBJ2-3, with D possibly TRBD2 on 6 matching bases. V shed 0 bases and J shed 0 bases, with 16 bases lying between them. The CDR3 extends over 18 amino acids. CDR1 and CDR2 from the germline V gene are LGHNA and YNFKEQ. CDR3 region: CASSQDSGPDSSTDTQYF. The CDR3 coding sequence is TGTGCCAGCAGCCAAGATAGCGGACCCGACTCTAGCACAGATACGCAGTATTTT.

The rearrangement uses TRBV18 and TRBJ2-1; 8 nucleotides align to TRBD1. V dropped 3 bases and J dropped 0; count of bases not matched to a gene: 7. CDR1 is KGHSH, CDR2 LQKENI, per germline. This CDR3 contains 17 residues. CDR3 region: CASSPLQGAISYNEQFF. The CDR3 DNA sequence: TGTGCCAGCTCACCCCTGCAGGGGGCCATCTCCTACAATGAGCAGTTCTTC.

Of note for this clone: Compared with germline, one end of the junction differs, possibly owing to a read error. The chain joins TRBV18 to TRBJ1-2; 7 positions agree with TRBD1. This CDR3 has 12 amino acids. Per germline, CDR1 KGHSH and CDR2 LQKENI. The CDR3 here is CASSPPMEGAVF. The DNA for the CDR3 is TGTGCCAGCTCACCACCGATGGAGGGGGCGGTCTTC. Together with reference TRBV18 and TRBJ1-2, the CDR3 gives the full variable domain: NAGVMQNPRHLVRRRGQEARLRCSPMKGHSHVYWYRQLPEEGLKFMVYLQKENIIDESGMPKERFSAEFPKEGPSILRIQQVVRGDSAAYFCASSPPMEGAVFGSGTRLTVV.

This clone was seen a single time. The V call is TRBV7-2, the J call TRBJ2-2, with unresolved D. V gave up 4 bases and J gave up 6 bases, with 9 bases separating them. The CDR3 loop spans 13 amino acids. Germline V lookup: CDR1 SGHTA, CDR2 FQGNSA. CDR3 protein: CASSSRHPGELFF. CDR3 DNA: TGTGCCAGCAGCTCACGACACCCCGGGGAGCTGTTTTTT.

The J gene is TRBJ1-1, the V gene TRBV7-9; 9 bases line up with TRBD1. Germline trimming cut 4 bases from V and 4 bases from J; bases unmatched to any gene: 10. Per the germline V gene, CDR1 is SEHNR and CDR2 is FQNEAQ (reference sequence). The CDR3 has 16 residues. CDR3 nucleotide sequence: TGTGCCAGCAGCTCCGGACCGGGACAGGGAGGCACTGAAGCTTTCTTT. Translating it yields CASSSGPGQGGTEAFF.